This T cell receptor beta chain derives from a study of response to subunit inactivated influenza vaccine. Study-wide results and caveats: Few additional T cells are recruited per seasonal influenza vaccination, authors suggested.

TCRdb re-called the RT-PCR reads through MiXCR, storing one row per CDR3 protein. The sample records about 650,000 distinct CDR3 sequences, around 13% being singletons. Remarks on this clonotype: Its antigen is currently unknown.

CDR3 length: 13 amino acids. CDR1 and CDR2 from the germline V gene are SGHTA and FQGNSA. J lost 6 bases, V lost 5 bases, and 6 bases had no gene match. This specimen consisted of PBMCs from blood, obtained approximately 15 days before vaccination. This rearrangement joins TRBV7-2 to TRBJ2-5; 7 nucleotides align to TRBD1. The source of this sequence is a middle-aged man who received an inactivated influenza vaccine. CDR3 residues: CASSQTGWKTQYF. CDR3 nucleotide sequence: TGTGCCAGCAGCCAGACAGGGTGGAAGACCCAGTACTTC.